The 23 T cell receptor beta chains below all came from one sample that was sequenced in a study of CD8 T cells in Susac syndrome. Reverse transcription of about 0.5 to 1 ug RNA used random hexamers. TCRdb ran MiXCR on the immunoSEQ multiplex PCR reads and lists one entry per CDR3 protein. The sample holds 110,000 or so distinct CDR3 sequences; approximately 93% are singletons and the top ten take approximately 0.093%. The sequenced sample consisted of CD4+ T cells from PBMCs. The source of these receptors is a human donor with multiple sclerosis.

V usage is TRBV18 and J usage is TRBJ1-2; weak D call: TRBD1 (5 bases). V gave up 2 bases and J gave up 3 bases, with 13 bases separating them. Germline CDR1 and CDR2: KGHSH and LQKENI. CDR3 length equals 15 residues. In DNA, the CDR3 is TGTGCCAGCTCACCAGGAACCCGGGGGGACTATGGCTACACCTTC. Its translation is CASSPGTRGDYGYTF.

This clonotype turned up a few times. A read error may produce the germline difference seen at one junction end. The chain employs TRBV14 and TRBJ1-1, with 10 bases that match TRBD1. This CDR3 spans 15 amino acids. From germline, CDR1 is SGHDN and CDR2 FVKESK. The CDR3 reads CASRQAGTGVTEAFF. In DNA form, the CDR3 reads TGTGCCAGCAGGCAAGCCGGGACAGGGGTAACTGAAGCTTTCTTT.

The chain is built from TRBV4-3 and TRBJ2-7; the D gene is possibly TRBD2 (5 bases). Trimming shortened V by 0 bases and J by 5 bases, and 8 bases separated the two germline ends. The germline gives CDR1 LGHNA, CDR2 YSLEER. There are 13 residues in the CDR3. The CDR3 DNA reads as TGCGCCAGCAGCCAAGACGAGGGAAACGAGCAGTACTTC. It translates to CASSQDEGNEQYF.

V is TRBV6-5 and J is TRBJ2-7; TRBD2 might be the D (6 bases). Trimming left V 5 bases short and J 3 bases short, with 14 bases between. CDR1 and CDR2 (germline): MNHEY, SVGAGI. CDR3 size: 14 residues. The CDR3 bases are TGTGCCAGCAGTACGGGGGAACATAACTACGAGCAGTACTTC. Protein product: CASSTGEHNYEQYF.

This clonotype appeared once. Here the CDR3 reads CASSARGFGNTEAFF. CDR3 DNA: TGTGCCAGCAGCGCCCGGGGGTTTGGGAACACTGAAGCTTTCTTT. J is TRBJ1-1 and V is TRBV7-2; weak D call: TRBD1 (5 bases). Per germline, CDR1 SGHTA and CDR2 FQGNSA. CDR3 length equals 15 residues. The V gene lost 5 bases and the J gene lost 1 base, with 14 bases spanning the gap.

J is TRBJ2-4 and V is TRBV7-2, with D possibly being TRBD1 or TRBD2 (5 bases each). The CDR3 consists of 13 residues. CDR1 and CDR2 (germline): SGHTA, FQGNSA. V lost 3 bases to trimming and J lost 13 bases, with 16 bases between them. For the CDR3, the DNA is TGTGCCAGCAGCTTCCCACCGGGGCGCGTACAGTACTTC. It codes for CASSFPPGRVQYF.

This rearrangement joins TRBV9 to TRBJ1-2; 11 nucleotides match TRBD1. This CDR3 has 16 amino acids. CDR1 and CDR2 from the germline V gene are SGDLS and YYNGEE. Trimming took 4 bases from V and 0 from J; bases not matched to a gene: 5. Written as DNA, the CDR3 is TGTGCCAGCAGCCCCCGGGACAGGGGGGCTAACTATGGCTACACCTTC. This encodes CASSPRDRGANYGYTF. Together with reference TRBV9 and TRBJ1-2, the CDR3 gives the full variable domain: DSGVTQTPKHLITATGQRVTLRCSPRSGDLSVYWYQQSLDQGLQFLIQYYNGEERAKGNILERFSAQQFPDLHSELNLSSLELGDSALYFCASSPRDRGANYGYTFGSGTRLTVV.

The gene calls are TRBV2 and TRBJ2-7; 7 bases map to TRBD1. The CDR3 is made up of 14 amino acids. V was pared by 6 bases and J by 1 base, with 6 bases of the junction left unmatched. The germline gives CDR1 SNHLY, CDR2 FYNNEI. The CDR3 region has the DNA TGTGCCAGCAGGGCTACAGGGGAATCCTACGAGCAGTACTTC. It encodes CASRATGESYEQYF.

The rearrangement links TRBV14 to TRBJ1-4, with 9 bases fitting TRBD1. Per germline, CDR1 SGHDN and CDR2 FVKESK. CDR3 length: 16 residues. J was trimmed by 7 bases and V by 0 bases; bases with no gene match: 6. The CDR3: CASSQDQTGGSEKLFF. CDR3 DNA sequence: TGTGCCAGCAGCCAAGATCAGACAGGGGGGTCTGAAAAACTGTTTTTT.

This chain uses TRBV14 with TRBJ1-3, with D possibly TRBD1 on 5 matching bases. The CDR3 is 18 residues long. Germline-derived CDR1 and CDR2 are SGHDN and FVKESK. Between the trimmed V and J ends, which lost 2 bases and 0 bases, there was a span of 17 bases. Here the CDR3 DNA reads TGTGCCAGCAGCCAATACCCTCCGACAGCATTCTCTGGAAACACCATATATTTT. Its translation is CASSQYPPTAFSGNTIYF.

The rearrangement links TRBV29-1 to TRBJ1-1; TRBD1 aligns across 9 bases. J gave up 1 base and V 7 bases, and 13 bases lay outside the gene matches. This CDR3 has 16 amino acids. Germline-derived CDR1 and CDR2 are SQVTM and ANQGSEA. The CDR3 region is CSASTQGAWGNTEAFF. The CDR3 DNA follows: TGCAGCGCTAGTACACAGGGGGCGTGGGGGAACACTGAAGCTTTCTTT.

CDR3 amino acids: CASSSYIRGASNTGELFF. The CDR3 region has the DNA TGTGCCAGCAGCTCCTATATCCGGGGGGCCTCGAACACCGGGGAGCTGTTTTTT. J is TRBJ2-2 and V is TRBV5-6; possibly TRBD2 for D (7 bases). The CDR3 consists of 18 residues. Per the germline V gene, CDR1 is SGHDT and CDR2 is YYEEEE. V was clipped by 3 bases and J by 0 bases, with 18 bases between them.

Here the CDR3 reads CASRAKTGAEAFF. The CDR3 DNA follows: TGTGCCAGCAGGGCAAAGACGGGGGCTGAAGCTTTCTTT. The chain combines TRBV5-6 with TRBJ1-1, with D perhaps matching TRBD1 (5 bases). CDR1 is SGHDT, CDR2 YYEEEE, per germline. The V gene lost 5 bases and the J gene lost 6 bases, with 14 bases spanning the gap. CDR3 length equals 13 residues.

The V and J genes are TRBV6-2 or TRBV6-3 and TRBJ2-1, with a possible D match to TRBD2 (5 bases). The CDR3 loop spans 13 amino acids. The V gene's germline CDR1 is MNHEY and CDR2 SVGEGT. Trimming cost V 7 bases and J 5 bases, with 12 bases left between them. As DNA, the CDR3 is TGTGCCAGCACTACACGGGGTAACAATGAGCAGTTCTTC. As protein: CASTTRGNNEQFF.

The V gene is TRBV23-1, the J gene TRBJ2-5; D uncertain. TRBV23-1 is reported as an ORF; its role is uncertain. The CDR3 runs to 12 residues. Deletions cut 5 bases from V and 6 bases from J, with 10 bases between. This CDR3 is CASSGVPQTQYF. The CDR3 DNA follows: TGCGCCAGCAGTGGGGTCCCGCAGACCCAGTACTTC.

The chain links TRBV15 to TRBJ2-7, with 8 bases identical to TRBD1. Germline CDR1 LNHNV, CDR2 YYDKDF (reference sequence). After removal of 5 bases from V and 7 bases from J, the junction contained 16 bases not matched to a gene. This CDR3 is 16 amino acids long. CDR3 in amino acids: CATSAPGTGLAGEQYF. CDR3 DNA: TGTGCCACCAGCGCCCCCGGGACAGGCCTTGCGGGTGAGCAGTACTTC.

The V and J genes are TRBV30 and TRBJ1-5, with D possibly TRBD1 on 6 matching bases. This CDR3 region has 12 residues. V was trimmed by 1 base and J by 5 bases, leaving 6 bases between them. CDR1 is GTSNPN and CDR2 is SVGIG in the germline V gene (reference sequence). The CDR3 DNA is TGTGCCTGGAGTGGGACAGATCAGCCCCAGCATTTT. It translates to CAWSGTDQPQHF.

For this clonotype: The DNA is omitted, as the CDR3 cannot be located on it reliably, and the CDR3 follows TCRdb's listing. CDR3 region: CASSKDLWGTGAGWVSYEQYF. J is TRBJ2-7 and V is TRBV21-1; TRBD1, the table's D call, lacks a check against the DNA. TRBV21-1 represents a pseudogene. The CDR3 has 21 residues if both end residues are counted.

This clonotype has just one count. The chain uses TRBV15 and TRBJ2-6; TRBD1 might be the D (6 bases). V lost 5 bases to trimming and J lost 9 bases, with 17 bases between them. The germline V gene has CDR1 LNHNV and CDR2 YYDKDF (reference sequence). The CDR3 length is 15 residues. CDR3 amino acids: CATSLGHRALNVLTF. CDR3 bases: TGTGCCACCAGCCTCGGGCACAGGGCCCTCAACGTCCTGACTTTC.

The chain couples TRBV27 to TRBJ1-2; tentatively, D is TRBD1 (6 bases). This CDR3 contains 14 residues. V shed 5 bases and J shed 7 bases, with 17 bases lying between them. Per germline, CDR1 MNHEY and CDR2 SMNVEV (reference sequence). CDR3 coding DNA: TGTGCCAGCAGTCCCAGGGGAGCCAAGGGTGGCTACACCTTC. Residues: CASSPRGAKGGYTF.

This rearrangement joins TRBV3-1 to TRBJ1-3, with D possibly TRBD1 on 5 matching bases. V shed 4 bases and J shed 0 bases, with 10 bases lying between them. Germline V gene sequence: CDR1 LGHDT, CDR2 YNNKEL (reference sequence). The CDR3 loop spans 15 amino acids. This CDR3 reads CASSPGTFSGNTIYF. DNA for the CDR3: TGTGCCAGCAGCCCCGGGACCTTCTCTGGAAACACCATATATTTT.

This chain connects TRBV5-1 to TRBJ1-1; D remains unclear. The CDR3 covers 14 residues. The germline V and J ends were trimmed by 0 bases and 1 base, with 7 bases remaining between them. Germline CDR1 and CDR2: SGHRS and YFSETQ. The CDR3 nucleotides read TGCGCCAGCAGCTTGGAACGGGAGAACACTGAAGCTTTCTTT. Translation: CASSLERENTEAFF.

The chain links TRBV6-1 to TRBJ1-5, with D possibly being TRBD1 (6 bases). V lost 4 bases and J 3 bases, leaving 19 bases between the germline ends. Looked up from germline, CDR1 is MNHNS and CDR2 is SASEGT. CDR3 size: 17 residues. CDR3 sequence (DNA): TGTGCCAGCAGTGGGACAGTGCGGAATGGCCTCAATCAGCCCCAGCATTTT. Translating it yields CASSGTVRNGLNQPQHF.